This T cell receptor beta chain was retrieved from a study of T-cell reconstitution after alpha-beta-depleted transplantation in children. Library preparation (for TCRbeta) was performed with unique molecular identifiers. TCRdb used MiXCR to reprocess the PCR reads, holding one entry per CDR3 protein. The sample records 400,000 to 500,000 distinct CDR3 sequences, roughly a tenth being singletons. Trimming took 3 bases from V and 0 from J, leaving 7 bases between them. Looked up from germline, CDR1 is MNHEY and CDR2 is SMNVEV (reference sequence). The CDR3 spans 14 residues. This specimen consisted of PBMCs from the stem cell graft donor, obtained from the stem cell graft. The chain couples TRBV27 to TRBJ2-3; D gene ambiguous. The sequence was collected from a human donor who donated a stem cell graft to a child with acute myeloid leukemia. The CDR3 protein is CASSFSRSTDTQYF. The CDR3 nucleotides read TGTGCCAGCAGTTTCTCGAGGAGCACAGATACGCAGTATTTT.